Listed below are T cell receptor beta chains from one sample, sequenced in a study of cytomegalovirus exposure and HLA in healthy donors. Only in-frame clones appear in the TCRdb table, and some are missing; sequencing was by immunoSEQ multiplex PCR. The sample table sets out about 41,000 clones. The sequencing sample was made of PBMCs. The receptors shown here come from a man aged 30 to 45 in good health and CMV-seronegative. CDR3s include the opening cysteine and the closing phenylalanine or tryptophan. D genes are given only for firm matches.

v_gene: TRBV5-1
d_gene: TRBD2
j_gene: TRBJ2-1
CDR3nt: TGCGCCAGCACCGACGGACTACTAGCGGGGGAACAGCAGTTCTTC
CDR3aa: CASTDGLLAGEQQFF

v_gene: TRBV5-1
d_gene: -
j_gene: TRBJ2-1
CDR3nt: TGCACCAGCAGCTTGGAGGGGACAGCTTCCTACAATGAGCAGTTCTTC
CDR3aa: CTSSLEGTASYNEQFF

v_gene: TRBV19
d_gene: TRBD1
j_gene: TRBJ1-5
CDR3nt: TGTGCCAGTAGTAGAGTTTCGACAGGGGGGAATAGCAATCAGCCCCAGCATTTT
CDR3aa: CASSRVSTGGNSNQPQHF

v_gene: TRBV7-2
d_gene: -
j_gene: TRBJ2-6
CDR3nt: TGTGCCAGCAGCTCGTTACAGGGTCCTGGGGCCAACGTCCTGACTTTC
CDR3aa: CASSSLQGPGANVLTF

v_gene: TRBV5-4
d_gene: -
j_gene: TRBJ1-1
CDR3nt: TGTGCCAGCAGCTTGGTTGCCGGGAACACTGAAGATTTCTTT
CDR3aa: CASSLVAGNTEDFF

v_gene: TRBV5-1
d_gene: TRBD1
j_gene: TRBJ2-7
CDR3nt: TGCGCCAGCAGCTGGGGAGGGTATCGGGACAGGGCTTTCTACGAGCAGTACTTC
CDR3aa: CASSWGGYRDRAFYEQYF

v_gene: TRBV29-1
d_gene: -
j_gene: TRBJ1-4
CDR3nt: TGCAGCGTTCAGGGCCCCTTTACTGAAAAACTGTTTTTT
CDR3aa: CSVQGPFTEKLFF

v_gene: TRBV7-2
d_gene: -
j_gene: TRBJ2-3
CDR3nt: TGTGCCAGCACCTCGGACAAGAGCACAGATACGCAGTATTTT
CDR3aa: CASTSDKSTDTQYF

v_gene: TRBV6-1
d_gene: -
j_gene: TRBJ1-5
CDR3nt: TGTGCCAGCAGTAAACAGGGCGCCTGGCCCCAGCATTTT
CDR3aa: CASSKQGAWPQHF

v_gene: TRBV10-2
d_gene: -
j_gene: TRBJ2-1
CDR3nt: TGCGCCAGCAGTGATAGGGAGTTGTCCGACAATGAGCAGTTCTTC
CDR3aa: CASSDRELSDNEQFF

v_gene: TRBV10-1
d_gene: TRBD2
j_gene: TRBJ2-1
CDR3nt: TGCGCCAGCAGTGTATCTAGCGGTGGTGAGCAGTTCTTC
CDR3aa: CASSVSSGGEQFF

v_gene: TRBV5-4
d_gene: TRBD2
j_gene: TRBJ2-2
CDR3nt: TGTGCCAGCAGCTTAGCGGGAGTTAGCACCGGGGAGCTGTTTTTT
CDR3aa: CASSLAGVSTGELFF

v_gene: TRBV29-1
d_gene: -
j_gene: TRBJ1-2
CDR3nt: TGCAGCGTTTCAGAGGCAGGGAACTATGGCTACACCTTC
CDR3aa: CSVSEAGNYGYTF

v_gene: TRBV5-6
d_gene: -
j_gene: TRBJ2-7
CDR3nt: TGTGCCAGCAGCTTGCAGGGAAGCGTCGGCGAGCAGTACTTC
CDR3aa: CASSLQGSVGEQYF